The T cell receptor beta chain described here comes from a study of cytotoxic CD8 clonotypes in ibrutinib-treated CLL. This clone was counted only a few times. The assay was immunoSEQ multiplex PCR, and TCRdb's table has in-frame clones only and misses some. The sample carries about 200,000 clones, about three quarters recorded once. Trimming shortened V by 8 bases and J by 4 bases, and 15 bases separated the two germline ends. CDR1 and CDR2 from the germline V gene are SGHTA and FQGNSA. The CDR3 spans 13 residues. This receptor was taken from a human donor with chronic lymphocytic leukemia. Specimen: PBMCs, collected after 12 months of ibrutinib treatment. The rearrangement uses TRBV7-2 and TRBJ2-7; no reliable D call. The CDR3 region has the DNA TGTGCCAGCGGACCCCTGACCCGTTACGAGCAGTACTTC. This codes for CASGPLTRYEQYF. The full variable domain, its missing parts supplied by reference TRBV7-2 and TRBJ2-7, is GAGVSQSPSNKVTEKGKDVELRCDPISGHTALYWYRQSLGQGLEFLIYFQGNSAPDKSGLPSDRFSAERTGGSVSTLTIQRTQQEDSAVYLCASGPLTRYEQYFGPGTRLTVT.